This TCR beta chain came from a study of T cell responses to AZD1222 COVID-19 vaccine. The length of the CDR3 is 17 residues. Trimming took 2 bases from V and 7 from J; bases not matched to a gene: 8. Looked up from germline, CDR1 is ENHRY and CDR2 is SYGVKD. Remarks on this clone: Its specificity is not known.

General study points: Two doses of AZD1222 preceded a rise in Spike-specific TCR breadth and depth. The sample set comprised mostly white British donors with more females, and clonal diversity was possibly underestimated.

The assay was immunoSEQ multiplex PCR, and TCRdb's table has in-frame clones only and misses some. The table includes approximately 140,000 clones, 82% detected once. The chain has TRBV10-3 and TRBJ1-4; 12 nucleotides agree with TRBD1. The receptor was derived from an adult in good health. The source material was peripheral blood, sampled on day 0 of MenACWY control vaccination. The chain's CDR3 is CAISEPGQGAIGEKLFF. The CDR3 DNA reads TGTGCCATCAGTGAGCCGGGACAGGGGGCGATTGGTGAAAAACTGTTTTTT.